What follows are 16 T cell receptor beta chains derived from one specimen sequenced in a study of T cells in Graves' hyperthyroidism and ophthalmopathy. Amplification of TCR beta CDR3 regions used RNA as the template. First-round RT-PCR of the TCR CDR3 relied on the HTBI primer set. TCRdb called the multiplex PCR reads again in MiXCR, with one record for every CDR3 protein. This table has hundreds of thousands of distinct CDR3 sequences, about a sixth appearing once. Sequenced input: blood. These receptors were collected from a woman younger than 35 with Graves' ophthalmopathy.

This clonotype was observed many times. CDR3 bases: TGTGCCAGCAGCCCACCACAGGGGTTGGGGACTGAAGCTTTCTTT. It encodes CASSPPQGLGTEAFF. The chain links TRBV7-9 to TRBJ1-1, with 7 bases identical to TRBD1. Germline CDR1 SEHNR, CDR2 FQNEAQ (reference sequence). The CDR3 contains 15 residues. After removal of 5 bases from V and 5 bases from J, the junction contained 11 bases not matched to a gene.

A few counts support this clonotype. A read error may explain this, as a much larger clone is one base away. The gene calls are TRBV6-1 and TRBJ2-5, with a weak D call TRBD2 (7 bases). The CDR3 length is 15 residues. CDR1 MNHNS and CDR2 SASEGT come from the germline V gene. The CDR3 DNA follows: TGTGCCGGCAGTGAATGGGGGGGCCGAGGGGAGACCCAGTACTTC. It is translated as CAGSEWGGRGETQYF.

The chain combines TRBV3-1 with TRBJ2-3, with 12 nucleotides matching TRBD2. In germline, CDR1 is LGHDT, CDR2 YNNKEL (reference sequence). The CDR3 length is 16 residues. The trim removed 0 bases at V and 8 bases at J, leaving 6 bases unmatched. The CDR3 nucleotides read TGTGCCAGCAGCCAAGATGCGGCTAGCGGGAGGGTTACGCAGTATTTT. Its translation is CASSQDAASGRVTQYF.

At least ten counts were recorded for this clonotype. The chain has TRBV11-2 and TRBJ1-1, with 8 bases matching TRBD1. The length of the CDR3 is 14 residues. The V and J ends lost 6 bases and 1 base, in that order; junction bases with no gene match: 4. The germline V gene has CDR1 SGHAT and CDR2 FQNNGV. CDR3 DNA sequence: TGTGCCAGCAGACCCGGGACAGGGAACACTGAAGCTTTCTTT. Its protein product is CASRPGTGNTEAFF.

This clonotype was detected ten times or more. CDR3: CSARVYGRLAGGQETQYF. DNA for the CDR3: TGCAGTGCTAGGGTCTACGGCAGACTAGCGGGGGGACAAGAGACCCAGTACTTC. The chain couples TRBV20-1 to TRBJ2-5; 13 bases are a match to TRBD2. CDR3 size: 18 residues. J was trimmed by 2 bases and V by 3 bases; bases with no gene match: 12. In germline, CDR1 is DFQATT, CDR2 SNEGSKA (reference sequence).

This clonotype was seen repeatedly, ten times or more. The chain uses TRBV7-9 and TRBJ2-1; D could derive from TRBD1 or TRBD2 (7 bases each). There are 16 residues in the CDR3. Germline V lookup: CDR1 SEHNR, CDR2 FQNEAQ (reference sequence). Trimming removed 5 bases at V and 9 bases at J, with 23 bases between. The chain's CDR3 is CASSAASGRRGGEQFF. DNA of the CDR3: TGTGCCAGCAGCGCCGCTAGCGGCCGCAGGGGGGGTGAGCAGTTCTTC.

At least ten counts were recorded for this clonotype. The rearrangement links TRBV28 to TRBJ2-1; 9 bases match TRBD1. V dropped 3 bases and J dropped 4; count of bases not matched to a gene: 1. This CDR3 region has 14 residues. The germline gives CDR1 MDHEN, CDR2 SYDVKM. The CDR3: CASSFGQGYNEQFF. In DNA form, the CDR3 reads TGTGCCAGCAGTTTCGGACAGGGGTACAATGAGCAGTTCTTC.

This clonotype appeared many times. The rearrangement uses TRBV20-1 and TRBJ2-7, with TRBD2 identical over 9 bases. This CDR3 region has 11 residues. The ends lost 5 bases at V and 6 bases at J; junction bases unmatched: 2. Germline V CDR1 and CDR2: DFQATT, SNEGSKA (reference sequence). The CDR3: CSALGLAEQYF. The CDR3, as DNA: TGCAGTGCTCTGGGACTAGCCGAGCAGTACTTC.

As DNA, the CDR3 is TGTGCCAGCAGGGGCACAGGGGGCACCTACAATGAGCAGTTCTTC. It is translated as CASRGTGGTYNEQFF. This chain uses TRBV6-1 with TRBJ2-1, with 9 nucleotides matching TRBD1. The ends lost 6 bases at V and 2 bases at J; junction bases unmatched: 5. CDR1 and CDR2 (germline): MNHNS, SASEGT. This CDR3 has 15 amino acids.

The chain's CDR3 is CSARDPGLGYGYTF. CDR3 bases: TGCAGTGCTAGAGATCCGGGTCTCGGCTATGGCTACACCTTC. This chain uses TRBV20-1 with TRBJ1-2; D not certain. Germline V gene lookup returns CDR1 DFQATT and CDR2 SNEGSKA (reference sequence). V lost 0 bases and J 4 bases, leaving 12 bases between the germline ends. The CDR3 sequence is 14 residues long.

The J gene is TRBJ1-1, the V gene TRBV2, with D possibly matching TRBD1 (6 bases). Between the trimmed V and J ends, which lost 11 bases and 4 bases, there was a span of 14 bases. This CDR3 has 12 amino acids. Per the germline V gene, CDR1 is SNHLY and CDR2 is FYNNEI. CDR3 bases: TGTGCCGGGGGGGCGCTGAGCACTGAAGCTTTCTTT. As protein: CAGGALSTEAFF.

This clonotype was recorded many times. The V and J genes are TRBV7-9 and TRBJ2-3; TRBD2 aligns across 10 bases. The V segment lost 5 bases and the J segment 6 bases; nucleotides outside the gene matches: 8. Germline V gene lookup returns CDR1 SEHNR and CDR2 FQNEAQ (reference sequence). The length of the CDR3 is 15 residues. CDR3 DNA sequence: TGTGCCAGCAGCCCCGCTAGCGGGGGTAGGGATACGCAGTATTTT. It codes for CASSPASGGRDTQYF.

This clonotype has a count of ten or more. V and J are TRBV11-2 and TRBJ2-7; tentatively, D is TRBD2 (5 bases). Trimming pared 3 bases from V and 0 bases from J, leaving 12 bases between. There are 15 residues in the CDR3. The germline V gene has CDR1 SGHAT and CDR2 FQNNGV. The CDR3 region is CASSFSAGTSYEQYF. The CDR3 nucleotides read TGTGCCAGCAGCTTTTCGGCGGGTACCTCCTACGAGCAGTACTTC.

The chain recombines TRBV7-6 with TRBJ2-1, with D perhaps matching TRBD2 (5 bases). The V gene lost 3 bases and the J gene lost 2 bases, with 11 bases spanning the gap. The length of the CDR3 is 15 residues. Germline values: CDR1 SGHVS, CDR2 FNYEAQ. CDR3 protein: CASSFDYWAYNEQFF. The DNA for the CDR3 is TGTGCCAGCAGCTTCGACTACTGGGCCTACAATGAGCAGTTCTTC. Drawing the rest from reference TRBV7-6 and TRBJ2-1, the complete variable domain is GAGVSQSPRYKVTKRGQDVALRCDPISGHVSLYWYRQALGQGPEFLTYFNYEAQQDKSGLPNDRFSAERPEGSISTLTIQRTEQRDSAMYRCASSFDYWAYNEQFFGPGTRLTVL.

A few counts support this clonotype. The rearrangement joins TRBV24-1 to TRBJ2-2; D remains unclear. Germline V CDR1 and CDR2: KGHDR, SFDVKD. V shed 1 base and J shed 5 bases, with 4 bases lying between them. There are 13 residues in the CDR3. The CDR3 nucleotides read TGTGCCACCAGTGATTTTAGGACCGGGGAGCTGTTTTTT. Its translation is CATSDFRTGELFF.

This clonotype was observed many times. This chain links TRBV9 with TRBJ1-2; no clear D. The V end was cut by 0 bases, the J end by 2 bases, with 11 bases between. In germline, CDR1 is SGDLS, CDR2 YYNGEE. This CDR3 has 15 amino acids. CDR3 sequence: CASSVADRINYGYTF. The CDR3 DNA reads as TGTGCCAGCAGCGTAGCTGATCGCATCAACTATGGCTACACCTTC.